Described below is a single T cell receptor (beta chain) sequence and its context. The antigen remains unidentified. The data stem from a study of OX40 agonist ivuxolimab in advanced cancers. Points from the study as a whole: Relative to CD4+ cells, CD8+ T cells on average had more expanded clones. Doses of 0.1 to 3.0 mg/kg were accompanied by clonal expansion of CD4+ and CD8+ blood T cells by week 6.

The germline gives CDR1 SGHAT, CDR2 FQNNGV. V was clipped by 8 bases and J by 4 bases; unmatched bases: 8. CDR3 length: 13 residues. Using immunoSEQ multiplex PCR, the repertoire was profiled, and TCRdb retains in-frame clones only, with some absent. The repertoire holds 12,000 to 15,000 clones, with around 77% as singletons. Source: CD4+ or CD8+ T cells sorted from blood, taken in a trial of the OX40 agonist ivuxolimab. The TCR comes from an adult with an advanced solid tumor such as melanoma, head and neck, liver or kidney cancer. This rearrangement joins TRBV11-2 to TRBJ2-7, with 7 bases fitting TRBD2. CDR3 sequence: CASSQTGGYEQYF. The CDR3, as DNA: TGTGCCAGCTCCCAGACGGGGGGATACGAGCAGTACTTC.